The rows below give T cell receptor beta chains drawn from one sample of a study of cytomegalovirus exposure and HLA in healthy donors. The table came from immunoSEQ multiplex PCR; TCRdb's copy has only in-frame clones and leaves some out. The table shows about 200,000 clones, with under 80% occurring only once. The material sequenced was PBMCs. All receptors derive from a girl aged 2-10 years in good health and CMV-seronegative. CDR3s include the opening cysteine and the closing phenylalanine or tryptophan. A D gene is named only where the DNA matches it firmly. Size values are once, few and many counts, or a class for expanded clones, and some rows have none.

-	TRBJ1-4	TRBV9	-	CAPTLRMWSGEKLFF	TGTGCCCCAACCCTAAGGATGTGGTCCGGGGAAAAACTGTTTTTT
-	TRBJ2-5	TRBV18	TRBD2	CASSGLAGEGETQYF	TGTGCCAGCTCAGGACTAGCGGGAGAAGGGGAGACCCAGTACTTC
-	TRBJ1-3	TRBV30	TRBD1	CAWSLTGAKGNTIYF	TGTGCCTGGAGTTTGACAGGGGCAAAAGGAAACACCATATATTTT
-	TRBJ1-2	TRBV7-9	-	CASSYGGGPRGYTF	TGTGCCAGCAGCTACGGGGGGGGACCTCGGGGCTACACCTTC
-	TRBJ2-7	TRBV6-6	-	CASRLLAHYEQYF	TGTGCCAGCAGACTGCTAGCCCATTACGAGCAGTACTTC
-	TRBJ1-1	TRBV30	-	CAWRMALLFF	TGTGCCTGGAGGATGGCTTTGTTGTTCTTT
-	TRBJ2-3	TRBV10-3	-	CAIRAVAGSTDTQYF	TGTGCCATCAGGGCCGTCGCAGGGTCCACAGATACGCAGTATTTT
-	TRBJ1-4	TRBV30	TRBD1	CAWSRQGREKLFF	TGTGCCTGGAGTAGACAGGGTCGGGAAAAACTGTTTTTT
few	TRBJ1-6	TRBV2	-	CASGTQNSPLHF	TGTGCCAGCGGGACACAGAATTCACCCCTCCACTTT
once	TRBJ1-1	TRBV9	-	CASSETGNTEAFF	TGTGCCAGCAGCGAGACAGGGAACACTGAAGCTTTCTTT
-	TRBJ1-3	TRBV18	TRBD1	CASSPGQFSGNTIYF	TGTGCCAGCTCACCGGGACAGTTCTCTGGAAACACCATATATTTT
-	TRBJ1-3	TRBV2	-	CASSRESGAGNTIYF	TGTGCCAGCAGTAGAGAATCAGGGGCTGGAAACACCATATATTTT
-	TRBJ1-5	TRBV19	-	CASTALGGGNQPQHF	TGTGCCAGTACCGCTTTAGGGGGGGGGAATCAGCCCCAGCATTTT
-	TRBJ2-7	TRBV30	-	CAWSELEKASYEQYF	TGTGCCTGGAGCGAACTGGAGAAGGCAAGTTACGAGCAGTACTTC
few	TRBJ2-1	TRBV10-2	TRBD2	CASSESRGLAGDRVNEQFF	TGCGCCAGCAGTGAGTCGAGGGGACTAGCGGGAGATAGGGTCAATGAGCAGTTCTTC
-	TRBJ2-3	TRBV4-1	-	CASSQEPPGVGGTDTQYF	TGCGCCAGCAGCCAAGAGCCCCCGGGGGTGGGCGGCACAGATACGCAGTATTTT